Shown below are 20 T cell receptor beta chains from a single sample sequenced in a study of blood T cell repertoires in COVID-19. Some clones are missing from TCRdb's copy, which holds only in-frame ones; the method was immunoSEQ multiplex PCR. The data show 250,000 to 350,000 clones, around 90% seen once. The sample consisted of PBMCs or T cells enriched from blood (not recorded which). These receptors were taken from a man in his 60s who had recovered from COVID-19.

CDR3 sequence: CASAGGEQPYEQYF. CDR3 sequence (DNA): TGTGCCAGCGCCGGAGGGGAACAGCCCTACGAGCAGTACTTC. The J gene is TRBJ2-7, the V gene TRBV9, with TRBD2 as a possible D gene (6 bases). The length of the CDR3 is 14 residues. The V and J ends lost 7 bases and 2 bases respectively, with 16 bases between them. Germline V lookup: CDR1 SGDLS, CDR2 YYNGEE.

The gene calls are TRBV18 and TRBJ1-6; D is perhaps TRBD1 (5 bases). The V gene's germline CDR1 is KGHSH and CDR2 LQKENI. Trimming took off 4 bases at V and 10 bases at J, with 14 bases between the two ends. CDR3 length: 14 amino acids. Here the CDR3 reads CASSRGQPESPLHF. The CDR3 region has the DNA TGTGCCAGCTCACGGGGCCAGCCGGAGTCACCCCTCCACTTT.

The gene calls are TRBV4-1 and TRBJ2-5; 7 bases are a match to TRBD1. This CDR3 contains 16 residues. Germline CDR1 is MGHRA and CDR2 is YSYEKL. Germline trimming cut 3 bases from V and 0 bases from J; bases unmatched to any gene: 7. CDR3 coding DNA: TGCGCCAGCAGCCACCAACAGGGGACAAACCAAGAGACCCAGTACTTC. This encodes CASSHQQGTNQETQYF.

The genes are TRBV12-3 or TRBV12-4 and TRBJ1-6; TRBD1 is a possible D gene (6 bases). The CDR3 is 13 amino acids. V gave up 7 bases and J gave up 8 bases, with 12 bases separating them. CDR3 in amino acids: CASTRNRDSPLHF. The CDR3 DNA follows: TGTGCCAGCACTAGAAACAGGGATTCACCCCTCCACTTT.

The gene calls are TRBV12-3 or TRBV12-4 and TRBJ1-2, with TRBD1 identical over 8 bases. The CDR3 runs to 13 residues. V lost 4 bases to trimming and J lost 7 bases; unmatched junction nucleotides: 5. The CDR3 protein is CASSWGRGLGYTF. Here the CDR3 DNA reads TGTGCCAGCAGTTGGGGCAGGGGGCTTGGCTACACCTTC.

The J gene is TRBJ1-2, the V gene TRBV6-5, with a possible D match to TRBD1 (5 bases). The V end lost 6 bases, the J end lost 6 bases, and 17 bases lay between the germline ends. This CDR3 spans 14 amino acids. Germline CDR1 reads MNHEY; CDR2 reads SVGAGI. The CDR3 loop reads CASSHRQLRDGYTF. For the CDR3, the DNA is TGTGCCAGCAGCCACCGACAGCTTCGAGATGGCTACACCTTC.

This sequence joins TRBV10-2 and TRBJ1-1, with 7 bases fitting TRBD1. The CDR3 has 13 amino acids. V shed 7 bases, J shed 2 bases, and the junction held 4 bases outside the gene matches. Germline assignment: CDR1 WSHSY and CDR2 SAAADI. For the CDR3, the DNA is TGCGCCAGCAATCAGGGGGTAAACACTGAAGCTTTCTTT. This sequence encodes CASNQGVNTEAFF.

The chain employs TRBV21-1 and TRBJ1-1; TRBD1 reflects the table's D call only, with no check against the DNA. TRBV21-1 is recorded as a pseudogene. This CDR3 is built from 17 residues. In nucleotides, the CDR3 is TGTGCCAGCACCAGGGGGGCAGGGGCCTTTACCGGCACTGAAGCTTTCTTT. It is translated as CASTRGAGAFTGTEAFF.

This chain joins TRBV7-9 and TRBJ1-3; 10 bases fit TRBD1. The ends lost 2 bases at V and 4 bases at J; junction bases unmatched: 8. The germline V gene encodes CDR1 SEHNR and CDR2 FQNEAQ (reference sequence). This CDR3 contains 17 residues. Here the CDR3 reads CASSLYSDRGRGNTIYF. The CDR3 coding sequence is TGTGCCAGCAGCTTATATAGCGACAGGGGGCGCGGAAACACCATATATTTT.

The chain combines TRBV2 with TRBJ2-7; 9 bases are shared with TRBD1. CDR1 is SNHLY, CDR2 FYNNEI, per germline. The CDR3 contains 14 residues. The V gene end was trimmed by 7 bases and the J gene end by 2 bases; junction bases not matched to a gene: 6. In DNA, the CDR3 is TGTGCCAGCAAGAGGACAGGGGCCCCCTACGAGCAGTACTTC. This translates into CASKRTGAPYEQYF.

V and J are TRBV24-1 and TRBJ1-5; possible D gene TRBD1, 6 bases. This CDR3 has 15 residues. From germline, CDR1 is KGHDR and CDR2 SFDVKD. The V end lost 2 bases, the J end lost 6 bases, and 13 bases lay between the germline ends. Written as DNA, the CDR3 is TGTGCCACCAGTGATTCGTCGACAGGCGTTCAGCCCCAGCATTTT. Its protein product is CATSDSSTGVQPQHF.

CDR3 in DNA: TGTGCCAGCAGCTTATCTGGGGGGGGCTTTAATGAGCAGTTCTTC. It is translated as CASSLSGGGFNEQFF. V usage is TRBV7-2 and J usage is TRBJ2-1; D is perhaps TRBD2 (7 bases). This CDR3 spans 15 amino acids. CDR1 and CDR2 (germline): SGHTA, FQGNSA. Between the trimmed V and J ends, which lost 2 bases and 7 bases, there was a span of 15 bases.

This clone was found once. The V gene is TRBV7-2, the J gene TRBJ2-7; 11 bases agree with TRBD2. V lost 6 bases to trimming and J lost 7 bases; unmatched junction nucleotides: 8. The CDR3 loop spans 14 amino acids. Germline CDR1 is SGHTA and CDR2 is FQGNSA. The CDR3 bases are TGTGCCAGCAGTATAGCGGGGGGGCCGCGGGAGCAGTACTTC. This translates into CASSIAGGPREQYF.

The chain is built from TRBV12-3 or TRBV12-4 and TRBJ2-1; 8 bases fit TRBD2. The CDR3 runs 13 residues. V gave up 5 bases and J gave up 6 bases; unmatched junction bases: 3. This CDR3 reads CASSPGTSNEQFF. The CDR3 nucleotides read TGTGCCAGCAGTCCCGGGACTAGCAATGAGCAGTTCTTC.

The chain carries TRBV7-2 and TRBJ2-3; 9 nucleotides match TRBD1. This CDR3 is built from 15 residues. Trimming took 5 bases from V and 3 from J; bases not matched to a gene: 6. The germline V gene encodes CDR1 SGHTA and CDR2 FQGNSA. CDR3 bases: TGTGCCAGCAGCCGCCAGACAGGGGGGACAGATACGCAGTATTTT. It codes for CASSRQTGGTDTQYF.

The chain combines TRBV6-1 with TRBJ1-1; tentatively, D is TRBD1 (5 bases). V was cut by 1 base and J by 1 base, with 7 bases left in between. The CDR3 runs 14 residues. Germline lookup yields CDR1 MNHNS and CDR2 SASEGT. CDR3: CASSEDGQNTEAFF. Here the CDR3 DNA reads TGTGCCAGCAGTGAAGACGGACAGAACACTGAAGCTTTCTTT.

The table lists this clone with a count of one. V usage is TRBV6-5 and J usage is TRBJ1-5; TRBD1 matches 7 bases. J was trimmed by 2 bases and V by 3 bases; bases with no gene match: 4. CDR1 is MNHEY, CDR2 SVGAGI, per germline. The CDR3 sequence is 15 residues long. CDR3 loop: CASSYRQGGNQPQHF. In DNA, the CDR3 is TGTGCCAGCAGTTATAGACAGGGCGGCAATCAGCCCCAGCATTTT.

The V call is TRBV11-3, the J call TRBJ1-2, with 7 bases that match TRBD1. Germline V lookup: CDR1 SGHNT, CDR2 YENEEA. V was clipped by 4 bases and J by 6 bases; unmatched bases: 17. The CDR3 is made up of 17 amino acids. The DNA of the CDR3 is TGTGCCAGCAGCTCCTATAATACGGAGGGGGCTGACGATGGCTACACCTTC. The encoded protein is CASSSYNTEGADDGYTF.

The V call is TRBV14, the J call TRBJ2-2; D is perhaps TRBD2 (5 bases). Germline V gene sequence: CDR1 SGHDN, CDR2 FVKESK. CDR3 length: 16 residues. V was trimmed by 0 bases and J by 6 bases, leaving 14 bases between them. This chain's CDR3 is CASSQERVWAAGELFF. In DNA form, the CDR3 reads TGTGCCAGCAGCCAAGAGAGGGTCTGGGCTGCCGGGGAGCTGTTTTTT.

V and J are TRBV6-5 and TRBJ2-2, with 9 bases identical to TRBD2. Trimming removed 4 bases from V and 2 bases from J; junction bases left unmatched: 5. In germline, CDR1 is MNHEY, CDR2 SVGAGI. The CDR3 extends over 16 amino acids. This chain's CDR3 is CASSSLSGSNTGELFF. The CDR3 nucleotides are TGTGCCAGCAGTTCCCTTAGCGGGAGTAACACCGGGGAGCTGTTTTTT.